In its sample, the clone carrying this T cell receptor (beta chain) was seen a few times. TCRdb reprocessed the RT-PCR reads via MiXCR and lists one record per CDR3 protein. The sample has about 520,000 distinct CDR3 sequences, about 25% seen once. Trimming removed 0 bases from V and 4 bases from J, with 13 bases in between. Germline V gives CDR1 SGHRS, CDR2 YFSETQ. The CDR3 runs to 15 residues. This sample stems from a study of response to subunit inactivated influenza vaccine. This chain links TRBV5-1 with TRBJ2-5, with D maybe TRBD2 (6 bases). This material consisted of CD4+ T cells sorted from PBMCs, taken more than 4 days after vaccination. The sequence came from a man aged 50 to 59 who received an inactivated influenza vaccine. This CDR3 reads CASSLAGVSGETQYF. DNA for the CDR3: TGCGCCAGCAGCTTGGCGGGGGTTAGTGGAGAGACCCAGTACTTC.